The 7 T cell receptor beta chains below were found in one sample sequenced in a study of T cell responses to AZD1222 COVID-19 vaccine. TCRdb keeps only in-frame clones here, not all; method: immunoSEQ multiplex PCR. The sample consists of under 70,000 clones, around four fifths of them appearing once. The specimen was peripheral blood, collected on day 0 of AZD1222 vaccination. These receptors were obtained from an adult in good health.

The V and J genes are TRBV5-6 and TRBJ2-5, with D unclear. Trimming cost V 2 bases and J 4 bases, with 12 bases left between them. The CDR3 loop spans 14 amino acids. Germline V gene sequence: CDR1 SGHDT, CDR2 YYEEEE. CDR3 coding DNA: TGTGCCAGCAGCTTTGCGGACGCTCTAGAGACCCAGTACTTC. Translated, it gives CASSFADALETQYF.

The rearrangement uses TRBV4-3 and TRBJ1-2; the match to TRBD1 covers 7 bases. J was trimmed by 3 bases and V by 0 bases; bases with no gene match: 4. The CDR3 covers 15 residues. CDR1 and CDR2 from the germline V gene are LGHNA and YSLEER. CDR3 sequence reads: CASSQDKGAYYGYTF. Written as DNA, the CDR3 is TGCGCCAGCAGCCAAGATAAGGGGGCCTACTATGGCTACACCTTC.

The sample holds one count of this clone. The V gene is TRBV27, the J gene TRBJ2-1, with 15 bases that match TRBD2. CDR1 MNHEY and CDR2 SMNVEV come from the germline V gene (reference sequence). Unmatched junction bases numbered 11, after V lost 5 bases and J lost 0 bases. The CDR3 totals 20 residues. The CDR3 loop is CASSAKSGTSGGSSYNEQFF. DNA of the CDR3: TGTGCCAGCAGTGCCAAATCCGGGACTAGCGGGGGGTCCTCCTACAATGAGCAGTTCTTC.

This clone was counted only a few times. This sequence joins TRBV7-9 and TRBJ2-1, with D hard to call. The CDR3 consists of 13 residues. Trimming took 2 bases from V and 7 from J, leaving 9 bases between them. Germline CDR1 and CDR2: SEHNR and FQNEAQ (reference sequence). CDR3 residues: CASSLRTRNEQFF. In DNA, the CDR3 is TGTGCCAGCAGCTTACGTACCCGAAATGAGCAGTTCTTC.

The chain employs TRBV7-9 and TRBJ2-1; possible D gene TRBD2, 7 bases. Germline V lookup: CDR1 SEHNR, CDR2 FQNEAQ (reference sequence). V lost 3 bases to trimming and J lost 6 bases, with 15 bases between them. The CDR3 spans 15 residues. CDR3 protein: CASSFLQRGANEQFF. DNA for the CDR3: TGTGCCAGCAGCTTTTTGCAACGGGGGGCCAATGAGCAGTTCTTC.

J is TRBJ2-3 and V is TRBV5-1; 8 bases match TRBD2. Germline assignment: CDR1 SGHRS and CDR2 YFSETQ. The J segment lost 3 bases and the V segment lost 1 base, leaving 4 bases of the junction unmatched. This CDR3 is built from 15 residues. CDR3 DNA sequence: TGCGCCAGCAGCTTGTACAGCGGGGGAACAGATACGCAGTATTTT. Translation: CASSLYSGGTDTQYF.

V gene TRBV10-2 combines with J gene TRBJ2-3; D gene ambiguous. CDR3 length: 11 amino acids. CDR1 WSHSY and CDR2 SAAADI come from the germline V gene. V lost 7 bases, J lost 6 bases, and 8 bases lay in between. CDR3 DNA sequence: TGCGCCAGCACCGAGCAGGATACGCAGTATTTT. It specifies CASTEQDTQYF.